The 23 T cell receptor beta chains below all came from one sample that was sequenced in a study of T cell responses to AZD1222 COVID-19 vaccine. Only in-frame clones appear in the TCRdb table, and some are missing; sequencing was by immunoSEQ multiplex PCR. The profile shows more than 90,000 clones, just over 90% of them singletons. The specimen comprised peripheral blood, sampled on day 0 of AZD1222 vaccination. The receptors stem from an adult in good health.

This clone was recorded once. This chain links TRBV5-1 with TRBJ2-5; 7 positions agree with TRBD1. Germline V gene sequence: CDR1 SGHRS, CDR2 YFSETQ. The CDR3 spans 14 residues. The V and J ends lost 2 bases and 5 bases, in that order; junction bases with no gene match: 6. The CDR3 protein is CASSFAPRGETQYF. In DNA, the CDR3 is TGCGCCAGCAGCTTTGCCCCCAGGGGGGAGACCCAGTACTTC.

V is TRBV7-3 and J is TRBJ1-5; D perhaps matches TRBD1 (6 bases). The CDR3 is 14 amino acids. V was cut by 3 bases and J by 5 bases, with 11 bases left in between. The germline V gene has CDR1 SGHTA and CDR2 FQGTGA. The CDR3 bases are TGTGCCAGCAGCTTGTCGGGGGCCGATCAGCCCCAGCATTTT. This sequence encodes CASSLSGADQPQHF.

The chain has TRBV5-1 and TRBJ1-3, with D perhaps TRBD1 (5 bases). Between the trimmed V and J ends, which lost 0 bases and 2 bases, there was a span of 9 bases. The germline V gene encodes CDR1 SGHRS and CDR2 YFSETQ. This CDR3 contains 15 residues. The CDR3 loop reads CASSLEDSTGNTIYF. CDR3 coding DNA: TGCGCCAGCAGCTTGGAAGACAGTACTGGAAACACCATATATTTT.

The chain recombines TRBV4-1 with TRBJ1-2, with 8 bases matching TRBD1. The CDR3 loop spans 18 amino acids. From germline, CDR1 is MGHRA and CDR2 YSYEKL. V was pared by 6 bases and J by 5 bases, with 20 bases of the junction left unmatched. The CDR3 DNA follows: TGCGCCAGCAGTGTAGGGACTACAAGGGACAGGATTTCTTATGGCTACACCTTC. As protein: CASSVGTTRDRISYGYTF.

The V call is TRBV5-1, the J call TRBJ1-6, with D possibly matching TRBD1 (5 bases). Germline-derived CDR1 and CDR2 are SGHRS and YFSETQ. This CDR3 has 14 residues. Trimming removed 5 bases from V and 9 bases from J, with 15 bases in between. The CDR3 nucleotides read TGCGCCAGCAGGCCCATTAATGGGGGTTCACCCCTCCACTTT. Translated, it gives CASRPINGGSPLHF.

This clone was picked up one time. J is TRBJ1-5 and V is TRBV6-1, with a weak D call TRBD1 (5 bases). Germline assignment: CDR1 MNHNS and CDR2 SASEGT. The CDR3 covers 18 residues. V was shortened by 3 bases and J by 0 bases, with 18 bases between the two germline ends. In DNA, the CDR3 is TGTGCCAGCAGTGATGACCACCGGGACGGCTATAGCAATCAGCCCCAGCATTTT. Encoded protein: CASSDDHRDGYSNQPQHF.

The V call is TRBV27, the J call TRBJ2-7; the D gene could be TRBD1 or TRBD2 (6 bases each). Germline V gene lookup returns CDR1 MNHEY and CDR2 SMNVEV (reference sequence). Trimming removed 2 bases at V and 3 bases at J, with 17 bases between. The CDR3 has 16 amino acids. The CDR3 loop reads CASSLVGGSAFYEQYF. CDR3 nucleotides: TGTGCCAGCAGTTTAGTGGGGGGCTCTGCTTTCTACGAGCAGTACTTC.

The chain has TRBV28 and TRBJ2-2; 8 nucleotides align to TRBD1. The V segment lost 6 bases and the J segment 4 bases; nucleotides outside the gene matches: 7. Germline-derived CDR1 and CDR2 are MDHEN and SYDVKM. There are 15 residues in the CDR3. The CDR3 loop is CASRTRQGSTGELFF. The CDR3, as DNA: TGTGCCAGCAGAACTCGACAGGGGTCCACCGGGGAGCTGTTTTTT.

This chain joins TRBV28 and TRBJ2-7, with D hard to call. CDR3 length: 15 amino acids. V lost 3 bases, J lost 0 bases, and 12 bases lay in between. In germline, CDR1 is MDHEN, CDR2 SYDVKM. The DNA for the CDR3 is TGTGCCAGCAGTTTGGACCCAACACTCTCCTACGAGCAGTACTTC. It translates to CASSLDPTLSYEQYF.

The chain combines TRBV7-9 with TRBJ1-6, with D possibly being TRBD1 (5 bases). This CDR3 comprises 14 residues. Per germline, CDR1 SEHNR and CDR2 FQNEAQ (reference sequence). Deletions cut 1 base from V and 7 bases from J, with 8 bases between. CDR3 coding DNA: TGTGCCAGCAGCTTAGGTTCAGGGAATTCACCCCTCCACTTT. The encoded protein is CASSLGSGNSPLHF.

This clone was found once. J is TRBJ1-1 and V is TRBV6-1; 7 bases agree with TRBD1. Losses at the gene ends were 7 bases for V and 3 bases for J; bases not matched to a gene: 14. Germline assignment: CDR1 MNHNS and CDR2 SASEGT. The CDR3 length is 16 residues. The CDR3 loop reads CASTDRVKVPDTEAFF. CDR3 in DNA: TGTGCCAGCACTGACAGGGTGAAGGTACCCGACACTGAAGCTTTCTTT.

The gene calls are TRBV4-1 and TRBJ2-7; D perhaps matches TRBD1 (6 bases). CDR1 MGHRA and CDR2 YSYEKL come from the germline V gene. V gave up 4 bases and J gave up 3 bases, with 13 bases separating them. This CDR3 has 14 amino acids. The CDR3 loop reads CASSLSGRGYEQYF. The CDR3 coding sequence is TGCGCCAGCAGCCTATCAGGCAGGGGCTACGAGCAGTACTTC.

This sequence joins TRBV19 and TRBJ1-6; no reliable D call. The germline V and J ends were trimmed by 3 bases and 9 bases, with 12 bases remaining between them. Germline V gene sequence: CDR1 LNHDA, CDR2 SQIVND (reference sequence). There are 14 residues in the CDR3. The CDR3 reads CASSIRSWGSPLHF. The DNA for the CDR3 is TGTGCCAGTAGTATCCGTTCATGGGGTTCACCCCTCCACTTT.

The V gene is TRBV28, the J gene TRBJ1-6; unclear D gene. The CDR3 spans 16 residues. V lost 6 bases to trimming and J lost 5 bases, with 17 bases between them. Germline CDR1 is MDHEN and CDR2 is SYDVKM. The CDR3 sequence is CASRPPFGEDNSPLHF. The CDR3, as DNA: TGTGCCAGCAGGCCCCCTTTCGGCGAGGATAATTCACCCCTCCACTTT.

The J gene is TRBJ2-2, the V gene TRBV19; D is uncertain. In germline, CDR1 is LNHDA, CDR2 SQIVND (reference sequence). V shed 1 base and J shed 1 base, with 7 bases lying between them. The CDR3 contains 15 residues. In nucleotides, the CDR3 is TGTGCCAGTAGTATAGGTTTACAGAACACCGGGGAGCTGTTTTTT. Protein: CASSIGLQNTGELFF.

The J gene is TRBJ1-5, the V gene TRBV6-5; D perhaps matches TRBD1 (5 bases). Germline lookup yields CDR1 MNHEY and CDR2 SVGAGI. The V gene lost 2 bases and the J gene lost 6 bases, with 17 bases spanning the gap. This CDR3 is 16 amino acids long. The CDR3 DNA reads as TGTGCCAGCAGTTACCCCCCGGGGGACGGAGGTCAGCCCCAGCATTTT. Amino acid sequence: CASSYPPGDGGQPQHF.

The chain uses TRBV6-4 and TRBJ2-5; D could derive from TRBD1 or TRBD2 (5 bases each). The CDR3 contains 14 residues. Between the trimmed V and J ends, which lost 10 bases and 2 bases, there was a span of 17 bases. Germline V gene sequence: CDR1 MRHNA, CDR2 SNTAGT. The CDR3 spells CATLKGSSQETQYF. Here the CDR3 DNA reads TGTGCCACCCTCAAGGGGAGTTCTCAAGAGACCCAGTACTTC.

This chain joins TRBV25-1 and TRBJ1-1, with D perhaps matching TRBD1 (5 bases). The CDR3 loop spans 15 amino acids. Trimming stripped 3 bases from V and 0 bases from J, with 11 bases between. CDR1 and CDR2 (germline): MGHDK, SYGVNS. The CDR3 nucleotides read TGTGCCAGCAGTGATTTCGGGGCCATGAACACTGAAGCTTTCTTT. It is translated as CASSDFGAMNTEAFF.

The chain couples TRBV5-1 to TRBJ2-7, with D unclear. Trimming took 0 bases from V and 5 from J, leaving 3 bases between them. The CDR3 runs to 11 residues. Germline-derived CDR1 and CDR2 are SGHRS and YFSETQ. The CDR3 sequence is CASSLEHEQYF. DNA of the CDR3: TGCGCCAGCAGCTTGGAGCACGAGCAGTACTTC.

This clone was seen only once. This rearrangement joins TRBV5-1 to TRBJ2-7, with D uncertain. The CDR3 loop spans 13 amino acids. Trimming stripped 4 bases from V and 3 bases from J, with 11 bases between. CDR1 is SGHRS, CDR2 YFSETQ, per germline. The DNA for the CDR3 is TGCGCCAGCAGCGGGTCTCTCTACTACGAGCAGTACTTC. Its translation: CASSGSLYYEQYF.

The V and J genes are TRBV5-4 and TRBJ2-3; 10 nucleotides line up with TRBD2. CDR1 SGHNT and CDR2 YYREEE come from the germline V gene (reference sequence). The CDR3 consists of 15 residues. Trimming cost V 3 bases and J 3 bases; bases outside gene matches: 4. CDR3 nucleotide sequence: TGTGCCAGCAGCTCAGCGGGGGGGCCGACAGATACGCAGTATTTT. Its translation: CASSSAGGPTDTQYF.

The chain couples TRBV27 to TRBJ1-6; no definite D call. The length of the CDR3 is 16 residues. Between the trimmed V and J ends, which lost 1 base and 6 bases, there was a span of 13 bases. Germline V lookup: CDR1 MNHEY, CDR2 SMNVEV (reference sequence). The CDR3 sequence is CASSLWLDGGNSPLHF. CDR3 DNA sequence: TGTGCCAGCAGTTTATGGTTAGACGGAGGTAATTCACCCCTCCACTTT.

The chain is built from TRBV7-8 and TRBJ1-2; a possible D gene is TRBD1 (5 bases). The V end was cut by 5 bases, the J end by 4 bases, with 17 bases between. The CDR3 contains 15 residues. Germline CDR1 SGHVS, CDR2 FQNEAQ. CDR3 residues: CASSLGGGATYGYTF. The CDR3 nucleotides read TGTGCCAGCAGCCTCGGAGGAGGGGCAACCTATGGCTACACCTTC.